A selection of T cell receptor beta chains follows, all from one sample in a study of long-term antiretroviral therapy in people with HIV. The assay was immunoSEQ multiplex PCR, and TCRdb's table has in-frame clones only and misses some. The sample records about 30,000 clones, approximately 95% being singletons. This material consisted of unsorted PBMCs, taken 5.3 years after starting antiretroviral therapy. The receptors stem from a man over 45 with HIV. Both conserved end residues are part of each CDR3. D genes are given only for firm matches. Size is stated for part of the rows, as once, few or many counts, or as a class when the clone is expanded.

J gene,clone size,V gene,D gene,CDR3 protein,CDR3 DNA
TRBJ2-3,NA,TRBV7-6,TRBD1,CASSSPGGLSTDTQYF,TGTGCCAGCAGCTCCCCAGGGGGCTTGAGCACAGATACGCAGTATTTT
TRBJ2-7,NA,TRBV2,TRBD1,CASSDAGGEQYF,TGTGCCAGCAGTGACGCAGGGGGTGAGCAGTACTTC
TRBJ2-4,NA,TRBV7-8,NA,CASSLGGATKNIQYF,TGTGCCAGCAGCTTAGGGGGGGCTACCAAAAACATTCAGTACTTC
TRBJ2-3,NA,TRBV11-2,TRBD2,CASSATTGTSPGETQYF,TGTGCCAGCAGCGCTACAACCGGGACTAGCCCGGGCGAGACGCAGTATTTT
TRBJ1-3,NA,TRBV2,NA,CASSLTDSRSGNTIYF,TGTGCCAGCAGCCTCACGGACAGCCGCTCTGGAAACACCATATATTTT
TRBJ2-7,NA,TRBV1,NA,CTSSQDQQPTYEQYF,TGCACCAGCAGCCAAGATCAACAGCCAACCTACGAGCAGTACTTC
TRBJ2-3,few,TRBV19,TRBD1,CASSTGQARDTQYF,TGTGCCAGTAGTACCGGACAGGCCCGAGATACGCAGTATTTT
TRBJ1-5,NA,TRBV27,NA,CASSYQGYSNQPQHF,TGTGCCAGCAGCTACCAGGGATATAGCAATCAGCCCCAGCATTTT
TRBJ2-1,NA,TRBV2,TRBD2,CASSGASFQREGKFF,TGTGCCAGCAGTGGGGCCAGTTTCCAAAGGGAGGGGAAGTTCTTC
TRBJ1-6,NA,TRBV10-3,TRBD1,CAISVWRDRPLHF,TGTGCCATCAGTGTTTGGCGGGACAGGCCCCTCCACTTT
TRBJ1-1,NA,TRBV7-9,TRBD1,CASSNSAGTGGTEAFF,TGTGCCAGCAGCAACTCCGCCGGGACAGGGGGCACTGAAGCTTTCTTT
TRBJ2-2,NA,TRBV11-3,NA,CASSLEMDTGELFF,TGTGCCAGCAGCTTAGAGATGGACACCGGGGAGCTGTTTTTT
TRBJ2-3,NA,TRBV5-1,NA,CASSPGVGADTQYF,TGCGCCAGCAGCCCCGGTGTCGGGGCAGATACGCAGTATTTT
TRBJ2-3,once,TRBV9,TRBD1,CASSPSRDREADTQYF,TGTGCCAGCAGCCCAAGCCGGGACAGGGAGGCAGATACGCAGTATTTT
TRBJ1-2,NA,TRBV19,NA,CASSVDRDYGYTF,TGTGCCAGTAGTGTCGACAGAGACTATGGCTACACCTTC
TRBJ1-2,NA,TRBV25-1,NA,CASSELGPLYGYTF,TGTGCCAGCAGTGAACTGGGACCTTTGTATGGCTACACCTTC
TRBJ2-2,NA,TRBV21-1,NA,CASSKVKDPTGELFF,TGTGCCAGCAGCAAAGTCAAGGACCCCACCGGGGAGCTGTTTTTT
TRBJ2-1,NA,TRBV4-1,NA,CASSSRNLNEQFF,TGCGCCAGCAGCTCAAGGAACCTCAATGAGCAGTTCTTC
TRBJ2-1,NA,TRBV7-2,NA,CASSLSSSPNEQFF,TGTGCCAGCAGCTTAAGTAGCTCCCCAAATGAGCAGTTCTTC
TRBJ1-1,NA,TRBV30,NA,CAWSGAREAFF,TGTGCCTGGAGTGGGGCCCGTGAAGCTTTCTTT
TRBJ1-5,NA,TRBV7-2,NA,CASSGGDSNQPQHF,TGTGCCAGCAGCGGAGGGGATAGCAATCAGCCCCAGCATTTT
TRBJ2-1,NA,TRBV2,TRBD2,CASSPSGGINEQFF,TGTGCCAGCAGTCCTAGCGGGGGAATTAATGAGCAGTTCTTC
TRBJ2-2,NA,TRBV7-6,NA,CASSQGHNTGELFF,TGTGCCAGCAGCCAAGGACACAACACCGGGGAGCTGTTTTTT
TRBJ2-3,once,TRBV6-5,NA,CASSYGDTQYF,TGTGCCAGCAGTTACGGGGATACGCAGTATTTT
TRBJ2-6,NA,TRBV5-6,NA,CASSLEGAGANVLTF,TGTGCCAGCAGCTTGGAGGGGGCTGGGGCCAACGTCCTGACTTTC
TRBJ1-1,NA,TRBV9,NA,CASSALTNTEAFF,TGTGCCAGCAGCGCCCTCACGAACACTGAAGCTTTCTTT